This T cell receptor beta chain is drawn from a study of Ad26.COV2.S vaccination and SARS-CoV-2 variants. Study results and caveats: Total responses of T cells may have been underestimated by the analyses of TCR breadth and depth. There was reportedly substantial breadth in spike-specific CD8+ and CD4+ T cell responses after vaccination.

Profiling relied on immunoSEQ multiplex PCR, and the TCRdb table lists in-frame clones only, not all of them. The sample lists roughly 450,000 clones, 75% to 95% seen once, with 12% in the top ten. Described treatment: 15 to 20 received Ad26.COV2.S at low or high dose, single or two shots; roughly five received placebo; per-sample allocation not given. Repertoires come from day 63 after the first vaccine or placebo injection. The germline V gene encodes CDR1 GTSNPN and CDR2 SVGIG (reference sequence). V lost 3 bases and J 5 bases, leaving 10 bases between the germline ends. The CDR3 runs to 12 residues. As regards this clone: The antigen is unknown.

The chain links TRBV30 to TRBJ1-2; D may be TRBD1 (5 bases). The sample in question was peripheral blood, obtained in a trial of Ad26.COV2.S vaccine versus placebo. This TCR was sampled from a person aged 18-60 years who received the Ad26.COV2.S COVID-19 vaccine or a placebo. CDR3 in amino acids: CAWSGTGYGYTF. In DNA, the CDR3 is TGTGCCTGGAGCGGGACGGGGTATGGCTACACCTTC. Together with reference TRBV30 and TRBJ1-2, the CDR3 gives the full variable domain: SQTIHQWPATLVQPVGSPLSLECTVEGTSNPNLYWYRQAAGRGLQLLFYSVGIGQISSEVPQNLSASRPQDRQFILSSKKLLLSDSGFYLCAWSGTGYGYTFGSGTRLTVV.